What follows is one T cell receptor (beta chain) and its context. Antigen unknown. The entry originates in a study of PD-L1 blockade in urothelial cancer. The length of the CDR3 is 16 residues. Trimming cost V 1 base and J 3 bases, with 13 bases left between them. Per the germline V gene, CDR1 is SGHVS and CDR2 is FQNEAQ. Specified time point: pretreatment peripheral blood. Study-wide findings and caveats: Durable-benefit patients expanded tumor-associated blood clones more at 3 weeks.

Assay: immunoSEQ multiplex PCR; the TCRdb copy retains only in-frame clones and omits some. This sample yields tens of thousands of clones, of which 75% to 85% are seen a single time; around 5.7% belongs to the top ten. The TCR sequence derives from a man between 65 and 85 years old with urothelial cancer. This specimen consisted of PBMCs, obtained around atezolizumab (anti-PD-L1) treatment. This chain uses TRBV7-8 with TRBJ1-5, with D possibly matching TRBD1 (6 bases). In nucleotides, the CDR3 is TGTGCCAGCAGCTTAGTGGGGGCGGAGGACAATCAGCCCCAGCATTTT. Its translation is CASSLVGAEDNQPQHF.